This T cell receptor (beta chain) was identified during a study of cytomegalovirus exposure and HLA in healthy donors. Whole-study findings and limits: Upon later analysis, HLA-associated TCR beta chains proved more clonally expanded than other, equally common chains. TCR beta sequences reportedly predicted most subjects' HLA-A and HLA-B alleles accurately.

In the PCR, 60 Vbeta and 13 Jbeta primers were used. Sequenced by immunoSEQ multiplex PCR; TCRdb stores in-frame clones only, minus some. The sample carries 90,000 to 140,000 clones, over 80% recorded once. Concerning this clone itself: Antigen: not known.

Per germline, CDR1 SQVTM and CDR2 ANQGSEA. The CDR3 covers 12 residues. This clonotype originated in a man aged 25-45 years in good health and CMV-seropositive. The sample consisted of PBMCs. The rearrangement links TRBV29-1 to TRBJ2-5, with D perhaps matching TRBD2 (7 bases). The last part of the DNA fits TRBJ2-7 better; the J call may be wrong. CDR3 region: CSVDGGPYEQYF. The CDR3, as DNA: TGCAGCGTTGACGGGGGGCCCTACGAGCAGTACTTC.